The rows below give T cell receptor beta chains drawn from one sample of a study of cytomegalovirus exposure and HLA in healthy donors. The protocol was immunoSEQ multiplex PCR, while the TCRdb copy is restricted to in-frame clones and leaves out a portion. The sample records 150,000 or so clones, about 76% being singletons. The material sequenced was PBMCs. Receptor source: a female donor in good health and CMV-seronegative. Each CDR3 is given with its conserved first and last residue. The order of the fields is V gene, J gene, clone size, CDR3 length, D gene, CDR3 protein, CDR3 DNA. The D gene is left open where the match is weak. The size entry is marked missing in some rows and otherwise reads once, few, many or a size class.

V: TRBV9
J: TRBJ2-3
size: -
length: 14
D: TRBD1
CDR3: CASSVDRGPDTQYF
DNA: TGTGCCAGCAGCGTAGACAGGGGGCCAGATACGCAGTATTTT

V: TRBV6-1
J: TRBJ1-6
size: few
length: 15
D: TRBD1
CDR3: CASNPRRGRNSPLHF
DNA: TGTGCCAGCAATCCCCGCAGGGGGCGAAATTCACCCCTCCACTTT

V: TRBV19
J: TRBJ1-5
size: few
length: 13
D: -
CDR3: CASSQGLGQPQHF
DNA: TGTGCCAGTAGCCAGGGGTTAGGACAGCCCCAGCATTTT

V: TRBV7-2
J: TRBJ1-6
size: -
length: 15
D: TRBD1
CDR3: CASSTRTGGNSPLHF
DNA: TGTGCCAGCAGTACCAGAACAGGGGGTAATTCACCCCTCCACTTT

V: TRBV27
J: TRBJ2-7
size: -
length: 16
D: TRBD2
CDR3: CASSSSLGSGIYEQYF
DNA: TGTGCCAGCAGTTCGTCCTTAGGTAGCGGGATCTACGAGCAGTACTTC

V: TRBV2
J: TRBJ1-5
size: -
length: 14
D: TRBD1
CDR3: CASSRTGGRQPQHF
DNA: TGTGCCAGCAGTCGGACAGGGGGCCGTCAGCCCCAGCATTTT

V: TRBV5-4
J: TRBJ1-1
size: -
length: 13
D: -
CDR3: CASSPRGATEAFF
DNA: TGTGCCAGCAGCCCCCGGGGTGCCACTGAAGCTTTCTTT

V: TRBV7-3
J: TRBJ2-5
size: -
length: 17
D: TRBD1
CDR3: CASSLSLWDSPQETQYF
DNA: TGTGCCAGCAGCTTAAGTCTTTGGGACAGTCCTCAAGAGACCCAGTACTTC

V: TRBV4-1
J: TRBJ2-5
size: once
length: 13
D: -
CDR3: CASSPQVQETQYF
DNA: TGCGCCAGCAGCCCACAGGTCCAAGAGACCCAGTACTTC

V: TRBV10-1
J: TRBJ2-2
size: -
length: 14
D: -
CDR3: CASRIALNTGELFF
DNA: TGCGCCAGCAGGATAGCTTTAAACACCGGGGAGCTGTTTTTT

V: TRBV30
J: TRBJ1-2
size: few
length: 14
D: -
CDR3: CAWSVGVGSYGYTF
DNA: TGTGCCTGGAGTGTAGGGGTTGGAAGCTATGGCTACACCTTC

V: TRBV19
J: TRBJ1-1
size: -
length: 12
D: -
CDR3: CASSIAGVEAFF
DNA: TGTGCCAGTAGTATAGCGGGGGTTGAAGCTTTCTTT

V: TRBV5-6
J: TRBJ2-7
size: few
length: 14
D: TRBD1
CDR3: CASSLTGGPYEQYF
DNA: TGTGCCAGCAGCTTAACAGGGGGCCCCTACGAGCAGTACTTC

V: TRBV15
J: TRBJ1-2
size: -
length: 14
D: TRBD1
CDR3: CATSSQDRIYGYTF
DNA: TGTGCCACCAGCAGCCAGGACAGGATCTATGGCTACACCTTC

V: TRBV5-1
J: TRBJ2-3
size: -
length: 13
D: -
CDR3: CASTLGRLDTQYF
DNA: TGCGCCAGCACCTTGGGTCGGTTAGATACGCAGTATTTT

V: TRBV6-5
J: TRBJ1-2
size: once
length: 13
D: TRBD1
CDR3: CASRQGLNHGYTF
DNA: TGTGCCAGCAGACAGGGGCTCAACCATGGCTACACCTTC

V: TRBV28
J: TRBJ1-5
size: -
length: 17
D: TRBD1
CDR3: CASSLGTGGRSNQPQHF
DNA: TGTGCCAGCAGTTTAGGGACAGGGGGAAGGAGCAATCAGCCCCAGCATTTT

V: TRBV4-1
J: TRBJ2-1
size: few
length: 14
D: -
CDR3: CASSQEPLRNEQFF
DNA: TGCGCCAGCAGCCAGGAGCCTCTACGCAATGAGCAGTTCTTC

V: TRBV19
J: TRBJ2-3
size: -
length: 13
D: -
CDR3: CASSPGTQNTQYF
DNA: TGTGCCAGTAGTCCAGGGACACAGAATACGCAGTATTTT

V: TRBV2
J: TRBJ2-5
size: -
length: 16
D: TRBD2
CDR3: CASNDPKLAAKETQYF
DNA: TGTGCCAGCAATGACCCTAAGCTAGCGGCTAAAGAGACCCAGTACTTC

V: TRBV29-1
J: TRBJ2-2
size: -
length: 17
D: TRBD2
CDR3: CSVEDQASGRVAGELFF
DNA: TGCAGCGTTGAAGATCAGGCTAGCGGGAGGGTCGCCGGGGAGCTGTTTTTT

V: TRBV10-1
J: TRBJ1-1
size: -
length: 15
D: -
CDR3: CASSERGGAGTEAFF
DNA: TGCGCCAGCAGTGAGCGTGGGGGCGCAGGAACTGAAGCTTTCTTT

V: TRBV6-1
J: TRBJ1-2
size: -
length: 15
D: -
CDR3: CASSLGRTGNYGYTF
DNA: TGTGCCAGCAGCCTTGGCCGCACAGGGAACTATGGCTACACCTTC

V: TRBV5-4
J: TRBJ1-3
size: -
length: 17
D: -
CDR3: CASSLDPGLRSGNTIYF
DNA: TGTGCCAGCAGCTTGGATCCAGGATTACGATCTGGAAACACCATATATTTT

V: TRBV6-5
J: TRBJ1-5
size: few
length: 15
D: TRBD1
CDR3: CASRLRQGTNQPQHF
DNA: TGTGCCAGCAGACTTAGACAGGGAACAAATCAGCCCCAGCATTTT

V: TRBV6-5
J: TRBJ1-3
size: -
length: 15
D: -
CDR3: CASTNRGGRRNTIYF
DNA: TGTGCCAGCACCAATCGGGGGGGGAGGAGAAACACCATATATTTT

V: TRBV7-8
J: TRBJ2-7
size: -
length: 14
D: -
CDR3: CASSFEIAGSEQYF
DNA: TGTGCCAGCAGCTTTGAGATTGCGGGCAGCGAGCAGTACTTC

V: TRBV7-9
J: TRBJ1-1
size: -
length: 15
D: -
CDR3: CASSLEGSGRAEAFF
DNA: TGTGCCAGCAGCTTAGAGGGGTCTGGACGCGCTGAAGCTTTCTTT

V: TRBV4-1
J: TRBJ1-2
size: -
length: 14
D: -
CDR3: CASSQPGSNYGYTF
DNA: TGCGCCAGCAGCCAACCAGGAAGTAACTATGGCTACACCTTC

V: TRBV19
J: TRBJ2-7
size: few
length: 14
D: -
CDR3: CASSFSRDTREQYF
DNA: TGTGCCAGTAGTTTCTCACGGGACACGAGAGAGCAGTACTTC

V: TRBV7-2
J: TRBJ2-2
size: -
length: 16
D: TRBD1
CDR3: CASSQRTGRNTGELFF
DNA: TGTGCCAGCAGCCAACGGACAGGGAGGAACACCGGGGAGCTGTTTTTT

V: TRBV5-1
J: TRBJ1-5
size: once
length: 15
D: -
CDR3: CASSLEGSGDQPQHF
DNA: TGCGCCAGCAGCTTGGAGGGGTCCGGTGATCAGCCCCAGCATTTT

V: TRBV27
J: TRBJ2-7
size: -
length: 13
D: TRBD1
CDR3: CASSYGQAYEQYF
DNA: TGTGCCAGCAGTTATGGACAGGCCTACGAGCAGTACTTC

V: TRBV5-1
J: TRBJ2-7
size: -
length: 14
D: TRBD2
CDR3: CASSLEAGAKRRYF
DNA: TGCGCCAGCAGCTTGGAAGCGGGGGCCAAACGGCGGTACTTC

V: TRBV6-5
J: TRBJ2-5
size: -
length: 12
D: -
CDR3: CASSRTEETQYF
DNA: TGTGCCAGCAGTCGGACAGAAGAGACCCAGTACTTC

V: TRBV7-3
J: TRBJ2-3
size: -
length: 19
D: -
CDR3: CASSLMPPGRRGSTDTQYF
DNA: TGTGCCAGCAGCTTAATGCCCCCAGGACGCCGGGGGAGCACAGATACGCAGTATTTT

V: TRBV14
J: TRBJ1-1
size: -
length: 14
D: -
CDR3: CASSLTGRNTEAFF
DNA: TGTGCCAGCAGCCTCACAGGGCGGAACACTGAAGCTTTCTTT

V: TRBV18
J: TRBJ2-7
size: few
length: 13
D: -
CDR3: CASSPRNGDEQYF
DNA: TGTGCCAGCTCACCTCGGAACGGAGACGAGCAGTACTTC

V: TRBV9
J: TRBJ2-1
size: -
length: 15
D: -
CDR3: CASSAGHKIPNEQFF
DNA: TGTGCCAGCAGCGCGGGACATAAGATCCCGAATGAGCAGTTCTTC

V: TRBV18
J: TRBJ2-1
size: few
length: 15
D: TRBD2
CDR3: CASSPGLAGDNEQFF
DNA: TGTGCCAGCTCACCGGGGCTAGCGGGTGACAATGAGCAGTTCTTC

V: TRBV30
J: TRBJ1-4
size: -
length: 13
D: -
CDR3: CAWTEGLNEKLFF
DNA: TGTGCCTGGACGGAGGGGCTTAATGAAAAACTGTTTTTT

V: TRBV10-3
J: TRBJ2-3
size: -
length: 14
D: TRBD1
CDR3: CAIAGTGRADTQYF
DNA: TGTGCCATCGCCGGGACAGGGAGGGCAGATACGCAGTATTTT